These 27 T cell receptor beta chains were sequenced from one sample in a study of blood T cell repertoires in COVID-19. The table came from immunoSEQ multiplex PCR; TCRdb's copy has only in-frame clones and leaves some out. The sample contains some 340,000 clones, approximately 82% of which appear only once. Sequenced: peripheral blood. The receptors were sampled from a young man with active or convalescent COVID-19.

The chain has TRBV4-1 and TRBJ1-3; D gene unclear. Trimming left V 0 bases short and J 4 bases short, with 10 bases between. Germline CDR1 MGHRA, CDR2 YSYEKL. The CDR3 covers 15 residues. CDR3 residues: CASSQDPRGGNTIYF. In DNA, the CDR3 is TGCGCCAGCAGCCAAGATCCCCGCGGGGGAAACACCATATATTTT.

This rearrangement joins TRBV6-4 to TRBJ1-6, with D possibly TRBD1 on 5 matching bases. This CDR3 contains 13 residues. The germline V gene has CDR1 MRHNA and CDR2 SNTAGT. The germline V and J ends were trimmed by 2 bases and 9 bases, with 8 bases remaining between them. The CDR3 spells CASSDRGISPLHF. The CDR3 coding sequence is TGTGCCAGCAGTGACAGGGGAATTTCACCCCTCCACTTT.

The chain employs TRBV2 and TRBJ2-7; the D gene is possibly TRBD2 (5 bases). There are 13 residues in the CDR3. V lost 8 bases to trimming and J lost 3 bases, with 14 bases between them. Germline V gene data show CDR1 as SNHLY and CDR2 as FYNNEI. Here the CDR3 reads CASYREGNYEQYF. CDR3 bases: TGTGCCAGCTATCGGGAAGGAAACTACGAGCAGTACTTC. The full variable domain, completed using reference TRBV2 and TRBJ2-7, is EPEVTQTPSHQVTQMGQEVILRCVPISNHLYFYWYRQILGQKVEFLVSFYNNEISEKSEIFDDQFSVERPDGSNFTLKIRSTKLEDSAMYFCASYREGNYEQYFGPGTRLTVT.

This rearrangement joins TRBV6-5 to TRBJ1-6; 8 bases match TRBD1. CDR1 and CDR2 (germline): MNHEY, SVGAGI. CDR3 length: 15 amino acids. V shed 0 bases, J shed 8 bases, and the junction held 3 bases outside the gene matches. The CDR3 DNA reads TGTGCCAGCAGTTACTCTGCAGGGGGCTATTCACCCCTCCACTTT. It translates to CASSYSAGGYSPLHF.

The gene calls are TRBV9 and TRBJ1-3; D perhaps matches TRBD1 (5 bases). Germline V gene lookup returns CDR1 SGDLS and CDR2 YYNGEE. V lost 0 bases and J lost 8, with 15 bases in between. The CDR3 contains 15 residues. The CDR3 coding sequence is TGTGCCAGCAGCGTAGCCCTTGGGGGGGTTGACACCATATATTTT. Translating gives CASSVALGGVDTIYF.

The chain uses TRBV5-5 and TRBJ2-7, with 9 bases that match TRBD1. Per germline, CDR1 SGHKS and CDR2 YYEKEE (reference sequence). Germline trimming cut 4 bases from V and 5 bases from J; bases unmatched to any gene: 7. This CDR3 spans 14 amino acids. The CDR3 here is CASSALDRGHEQYF. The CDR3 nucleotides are TGTGCCAGCAGCGCCCTGGACAGGGGCCACGAGCAGTACTTC.

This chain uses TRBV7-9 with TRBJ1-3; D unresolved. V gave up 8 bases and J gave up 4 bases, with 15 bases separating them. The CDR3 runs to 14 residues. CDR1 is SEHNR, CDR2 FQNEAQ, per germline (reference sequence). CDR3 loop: CASQPPQTGNTIYF. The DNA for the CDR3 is TGTGCCAGCCAACCCCCACAGACCGGAAACACCATATATTTT.

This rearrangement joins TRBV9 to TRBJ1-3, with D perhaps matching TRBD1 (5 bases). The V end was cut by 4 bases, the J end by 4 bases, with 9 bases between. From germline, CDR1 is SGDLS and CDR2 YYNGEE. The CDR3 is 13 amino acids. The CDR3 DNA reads TGTGCCAGCAGCCTCAGGGCCGGAAACACCATATATTTT. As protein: CASSLRAGNTIYF.

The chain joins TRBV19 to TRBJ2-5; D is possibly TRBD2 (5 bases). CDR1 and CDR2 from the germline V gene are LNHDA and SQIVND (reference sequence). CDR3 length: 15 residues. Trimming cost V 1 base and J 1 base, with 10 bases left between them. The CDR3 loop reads CASSIGLAGQETQYF. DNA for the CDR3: TGTGCCAGTAGTATAGGCCTAGCTGGCCAAGAGACCCAGTACTTC. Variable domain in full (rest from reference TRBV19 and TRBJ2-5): DGGITQSPKYLFRKEGQNVTLSCEQNLNHDAMYWYRQDPGQGLRLIYYSQIVNDFQKGDIAEGYSVSREKKESFPLTVTSAQKNPTAFYLCASSIGLAGQETQYFGPGTRLLVL.

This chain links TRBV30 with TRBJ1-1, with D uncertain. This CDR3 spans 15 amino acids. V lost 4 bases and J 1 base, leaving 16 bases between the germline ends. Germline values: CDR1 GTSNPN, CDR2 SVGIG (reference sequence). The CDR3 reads CAWTQEPRRNTEAFF. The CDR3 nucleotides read TGTGCCTGGACCCAAGAACCCAGGCGGAACACTGAAGCTTTCTTT.

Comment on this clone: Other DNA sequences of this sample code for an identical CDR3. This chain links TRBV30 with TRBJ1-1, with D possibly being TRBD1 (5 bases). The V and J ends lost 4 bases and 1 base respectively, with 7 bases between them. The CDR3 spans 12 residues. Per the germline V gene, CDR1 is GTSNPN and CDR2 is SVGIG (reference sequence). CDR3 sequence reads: CAWTGGNTEAFF. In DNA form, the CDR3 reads TGTGCCTGGACGGGGGGGAACACTGAAGCTTTCTTT.

CDR3 protein: CASSQDRYTNYGYTF. The CDR3 DNA follows: TGCGCCAGCAGCCAAGACAGGTACACTAACTATGGCTACACCTTC. V is TRBV4-3 and J is TRBJ1-2; D call uncertain. Germline lookup yields CDR1 LGHNA and CDR2 YSLEER. The CDR3 spans 15 residues. The V and J ends lost 0 bases and 0 bases respectively, with 8 bases between them.

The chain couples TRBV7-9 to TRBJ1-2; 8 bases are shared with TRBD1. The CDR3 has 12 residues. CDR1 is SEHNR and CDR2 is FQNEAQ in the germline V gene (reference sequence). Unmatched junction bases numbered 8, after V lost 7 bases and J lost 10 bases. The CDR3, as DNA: TGTGCCAGCACCGTCGGGACAGGCCTCTACACCTTC. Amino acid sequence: CASTVGTGLYTF.

The CDR3 nucleotides are TGTGCCACCACGGCGGTACTCGAAGGCGAGCAGTACTTC. It translates to CATTAVLEGEQYF. V usage is TRBV2 and J usage is TRBJ2-7; unclear D gene. Germline loops: CDR1 SNHLY, CDR2 FYNNEI. The CDR3 contains 13 residues. Trimming pared 10 bases from V and 6 bases from J, leaving 19 bases between.

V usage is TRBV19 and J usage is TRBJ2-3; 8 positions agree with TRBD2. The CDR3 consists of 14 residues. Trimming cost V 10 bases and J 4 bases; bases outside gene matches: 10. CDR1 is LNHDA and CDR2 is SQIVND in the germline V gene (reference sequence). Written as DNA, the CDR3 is TGTGCCACGGAACAAGCGGGAGAGGCAGATACGCAGTATTTT. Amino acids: CATEQAGEADTQYF.

For the CDR3, the DNA is TGTGCCACCAGTGGGCCCGGGGAGCTGTTTTTT. Protein product: CATSGPGELFF. V usage is TRBV24-1 and J usage is TRBJ2-2; D remains unclear. CDR3 length equals 11 residues. Germline CDR1 KGHDR, CDR2 SFDVKD. V lost 5 bases to trimming and J lost 6 bases, with 3 bases between them.

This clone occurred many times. This chain's CDR3 is CASRKTSGPNNEQFF. The DNA for the CDR3 is TGTGCCAGCAGGAAGACTAGCGGTCCAAACAATGAGCAGTTCTTC. The chain uses TRBV2 and TRBJ2-1; 9 bases agree with TRBD2. The CDR3 length is 15 residues. The trim removed 6 bases at V and 5 bases at J, leaving 8 bases unmatched. The V gene's germline CDR1 is SNHLY and CDR2 FYNNEI.

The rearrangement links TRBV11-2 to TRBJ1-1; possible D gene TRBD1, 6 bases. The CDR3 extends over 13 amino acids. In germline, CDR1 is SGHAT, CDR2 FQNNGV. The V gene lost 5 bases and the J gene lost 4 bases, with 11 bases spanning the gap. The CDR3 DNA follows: TGTGCCAGCAGCCGACAGGAGGTCACTGAAGCTTTCTTT. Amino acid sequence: CASSRQEVTEAFF.

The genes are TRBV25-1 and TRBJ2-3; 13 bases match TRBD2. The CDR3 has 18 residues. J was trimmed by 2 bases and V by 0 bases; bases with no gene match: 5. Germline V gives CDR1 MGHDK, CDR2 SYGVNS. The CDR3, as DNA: TGTGCCAGCAGTGAATACGGACTAGCGGGGGAGCTCACAGATACGCAGTATTTT. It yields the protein CASSEYGLAGELTDTQYF.

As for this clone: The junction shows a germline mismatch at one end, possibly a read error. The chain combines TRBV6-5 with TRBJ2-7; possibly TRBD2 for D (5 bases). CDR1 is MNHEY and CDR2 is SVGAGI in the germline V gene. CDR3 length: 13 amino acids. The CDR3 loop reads CASSPPGNPILIF. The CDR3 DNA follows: TGTGCCAGCAGTCCCCCGGGAAACCCCATCCTGATCTTC.

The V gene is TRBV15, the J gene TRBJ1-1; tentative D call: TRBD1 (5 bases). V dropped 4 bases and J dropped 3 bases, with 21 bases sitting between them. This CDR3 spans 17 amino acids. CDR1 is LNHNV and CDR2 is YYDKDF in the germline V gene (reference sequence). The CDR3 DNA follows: TGTGCCACCAGCATGTTTAGGCAGGGATCATGGCACACTGAAGCTTTCTTT. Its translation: CATSMFRQGSWHTEAFF.

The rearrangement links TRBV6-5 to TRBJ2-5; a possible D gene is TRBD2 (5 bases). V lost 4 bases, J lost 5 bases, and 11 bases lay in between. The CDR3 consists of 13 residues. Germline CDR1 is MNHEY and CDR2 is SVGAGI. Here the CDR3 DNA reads TGTGCCAGCAGTTGGAAGAGGAGGGAGACCCAGTACTTC. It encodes CASSWKRRETQYF.

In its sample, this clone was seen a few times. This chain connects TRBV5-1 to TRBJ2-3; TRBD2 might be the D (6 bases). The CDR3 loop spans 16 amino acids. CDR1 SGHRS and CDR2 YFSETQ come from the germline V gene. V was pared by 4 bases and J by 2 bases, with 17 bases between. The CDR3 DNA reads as TGCGCCAGCAGCCCTGGGACTTCCACCCTCACAGATACGCAGTATTTT. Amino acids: CASSPGTSTLTDTQYF.

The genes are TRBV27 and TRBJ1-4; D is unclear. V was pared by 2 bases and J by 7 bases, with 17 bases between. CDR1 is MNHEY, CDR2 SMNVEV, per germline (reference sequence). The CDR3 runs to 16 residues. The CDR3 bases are TGTGCCAGCAGTTTAAACAAGGGCGGGGTGGGTGAAAAACTGTTTTTT. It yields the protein CASSLNKGGVGEKLFF. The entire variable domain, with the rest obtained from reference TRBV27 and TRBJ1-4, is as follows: EAQVTQNPRYLITVTGKKLTVTCSQNMNHEYMSWYRQDPGLGLRQIYYSMNVEVTDKGDVPEGYKVSRKEKRNFPLILESPSPNQTSLYFCASSLNKGGVGEKLFFGSGTQLSVL.

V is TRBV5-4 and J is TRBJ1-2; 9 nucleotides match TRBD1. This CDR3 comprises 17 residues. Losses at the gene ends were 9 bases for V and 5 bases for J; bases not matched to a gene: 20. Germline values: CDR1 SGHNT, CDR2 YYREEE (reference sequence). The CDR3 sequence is CAISLGTGRRGNYGYTF. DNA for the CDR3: TGTGCCATTTCGCTCGGGACAGGGCGACGGGGAAATTATGGCTACACCTTC.

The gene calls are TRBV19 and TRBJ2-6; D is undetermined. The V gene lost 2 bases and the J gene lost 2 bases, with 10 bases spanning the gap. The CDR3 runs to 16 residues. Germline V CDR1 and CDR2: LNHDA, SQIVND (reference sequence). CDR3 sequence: CASSIQVLAGANVLTF. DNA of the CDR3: TGTGCCAGTAGTATACAGGTTCTGGCTGGGGCCAACGTCCTGACTTTC.

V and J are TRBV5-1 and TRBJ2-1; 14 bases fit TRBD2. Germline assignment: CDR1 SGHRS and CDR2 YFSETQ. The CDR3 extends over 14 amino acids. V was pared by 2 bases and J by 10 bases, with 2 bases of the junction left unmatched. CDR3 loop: CASSLWTSGGEQFF. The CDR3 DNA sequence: TGCGCCAGCAGCTTATGGACTAGCGGGGGGGAGCAGTTCTTC.